These 16 T cell receptor beta chains share one sample of origin, sequenced in a study of CD8+ T cells in alopecia areata. The sample's treatment: oral pan-JAK inhibitor, 5-10 mg twice daily. RNA, once extracted, was reverse transcribed into cDNA for use as the sequencing template. Only in-frame clones appear in the TCRdb table, and some are missing; sequencing was by immunoSEQ multiplex PCR. This sample carries roughly 170,000 clones, roughly 61% of them seen once, and the ten largest clones take around 13%. The sequenced sample was CD8+ T cells sorted from blood, obtained at week 24, from a patient treated with tofacitinib. Receptors originate from a human donor with alopecia areata.

This clone appeared a few times. The rearrangement links TRBV4-1 to TRBJ2-5; 9 bases align to TRBD2. Germline V gene sequence: CDR1 MGHRA, CDR2 YSYEKL. The V and J ends lost 4 bases and 7 bases, in that order; junction bases with no gene match: 7. This CDR3 has 14 amino acids. The CDR3: CASSPGLASGTQYF. CDR3 DNA sequence: TGCGCCAGCAGCCCGGGACTAGCTTCGGGGACCCAGTACTTC.

The rearrangement links TRBV6-1 to TRBJ1-1; D remains unclear. From germline, CDR1 is MNHNS and CDR2 SASEGT. V gave up 1 base and J gave up 1 base, with 4 bases separating them. The CDR3 loop spans 13 amino acids. The CDR3 coding sequence is TGTGCCAGCAGTGAAGAAGGGAACACTGAAGCTTTCTTT. Translation gives CASSEEGNTEAFF.

The genes are TRBV5-6 and TRBJ1-2; no firm D call. The germline V gene encodes CDR1 SGHDT and CDR2 YYEEEE. V was pared by 1 base and J by 4 bases, with 5 bases between. This CDR3 spans 12 amino acids. DNA for the CDR3: TGTGCCAGCAGCTTGCCCGGCTATGGCTACACCTTC. Protein: CASSLPGYGYTF.

This chain links TRBV2 with TRBJ1-1; perhaps TRBD1 as D (5 bases). Per germline, CDR1 SNHLY and CDR2 FYNNEI. V lost 5 bases and J 1 base, leaving 14 bases between the germline ends. The CDR3 runs 15 residues. CDR3 nucleotide sequence: TGTGCCAGCAGTACAGGCCGAGGGGAGAACACTGAAGCTTTCTTT. It specifies CASSTGRGENTEAFF.

With regard to this clone: The same CDR3 is also encoded by other DNA sequences in this sample. The chain is built from TRBV7-8 and TRBJ1-5, with unresolved D. CDR1 SGHVS and CDR2 FQNEAQ come from the germline V gene. Trimming removed 1 base at V and 2 bases at J, with 9 bases between. This CDR3 comprises 15 residues. The CDR3 sequence is CASSLGGTGNQPQHF. As DNA, the CDR3 is TGTGCCAGCAGCTTAGGAGGCACAGGCAATCAGCCCCAGCATTTT. Combining the CDR3 with reference TRBV7-8 and TRBJ1-5 gives the whole variable domain GAGVSQSPRYKVAKRGQDVALRCDPISGHVSLFWYQQALGQGPEFLTYFQNEAQLDKSGLPSDRFFAERPEGSVSTLKIQRTQQEDSAVYLCASSLGGTGNQPQHFGDGTRLSIL.

The V call is TRBV30, the J call TRBJ2-1, with TRBD1 identical over 8 bases. The CDR3 runs 15 residues. CDR1 is GTSNPN, CDR2 SVGIG, per germline (reference sequence). V dropped 1 base and J dropped 5; count of bases not matched to a gene: 7. CDR3 coding DNA: TGTGCCTGGAGTGACCAGGGGGCTGAAAACAATGAGCAGTTCTTC. Protein product: CAWSDQGAENNEQFF.

The genes are TRBV6-5 and TRBJ1-2, with 8 bases aligning to TRBD1. The CDR3 has 15 amino acids. Germline loops: CDR1 MNHEY, CDR2 SVGAGI. Germline trimming cut 0 bases from V and 6 bases from J; bases unmatched to any gene: 6. The CDR3 nucleotides are TGTGCCAGCAGTTACTCGAGTCAGGGGGCTAATGGCTACACCTTC. This sequence encodes CASSYSSQGANGYTF.

The chain links TRBV5-1 to TRBJ1-1, with D uncertain. The CDR3 totals 13 residues. The germline gives CDR1 SGHRS, CDR2 YFSETQ. V was pared by 7 bases and J by 5 bases, with 15 bases between. DNA of the CDR3: TGCGCCAGCGGTGTCTACCGACCAACTGAAGCTTTCTTT. This sequence encodes CASGVYRPTEAFF.

The rearrangement uses TRBV30 and TRBJ2-7; 8 bases fit TRBD2. CDR1 and CDR2 from the germline V gene are GTSNPN and SVGIG (reference sequence). The CDR3 contains 13 residues. J lost 3 bases, V lost 4 bases, and 5 bases had no gene match. CDR3 region: CAWMSGGDYEQYF. The CDR3 nucleotides are TGTGCCTGGATGAGCGGGGGCGACTACGAGCAGTACTTC.

The chain uses TRBV6-5 and TRBJ2-1; D remains ambiguous. Trimming left V 10 bases short and J 6 bases short, with 10 bases between. CDR1 and CDR2 (germline): MNHEY, SVGAGI. The CDR3 totals 11 residues. CDR3 bases: TGTGCCACCAGAGTTGGCAATGAGCAGTTCTTC. Protein: CATRVGNEQFF.

The chain is built from TRBV9 and TRBJ1-2; D is unclear. The germline V gene encodes CDR1 SGDLS and CDR2 YYNGEE. CDR3 size: 14 residues. The V and J ends lost 3 bases and 2 bases respectively, with 11 bases between them. In nucleotides, the CDR3 is TGTGCCAGCAGCGCTAGCGGCAGAAACTATGGCTACACCTTC. Translating gives CASSASGRNYGYTF.

This chain connects TRBV19 to TRBJ1-1; D not resolved. The CDR3 spans 13 residues. The V end was cut by 4 bases, the J end by 0 bases, with 6 bases between. From germline, CDR1 is LNHDA and CDR2 SQIVND (reference sequence). The CDR3 DNA reads TGTGCCAGTAGTAAGGGAGTGAACACTGAAGCTTTCTTT. It translates to CASSKGVNTEAFF.

V is TRBV13 and J is TRBJ1-2; D perhaps matches TRBD1 (6 bases). V lost 2 bases and J 7 bases, leaving 11 bases between the germline ends. CDR3 size: 13 residues. The germline CDR1 and CDR2 sequences are PRHDT and FYEKMQ (reference sequence). CDR3 sequence reads: CASSLRGFAGYTF. CDR3 bases: TGTGCCAGCAGCTTAAGGGGGTTTGCTGGCTACACCTTC.

The chain combines TRBV9 with TRBJ2-7, with a possible D match to TRBD1 (5 bases). Germline V gene data show CDR1 as SGDLS and CDR2 as YYNGEE. The CDR3 runs 13 residues. V gave up 3 bases and J gave up 3 bases, with 10 bases separating them. The DNA for the CDR3 is TGTGCCAGCAGCGCAGGGTTAGACTACGAGCAGTACTTC. Protein: CASSAGLDYEQYF.

V gene TRBV4-1 combines with J gene TRBJ1-1; a possible D gene is TRBD1 (6 bases). V lost 3 bases, J lost 4 bases, and 18 bases lay in between. Germline CDR1 and CDR2: MGHRA and YSYEKL. CDR3 length equals 16 residues. The CDR3 DNA reads TGCGCCAGCAGCCAGGAACAGGGATGGTTGGGCACTGAAGCTTTCTTT. Protein: CASSQEQGWLGTEAFF.

This clone was counted between two and nine times. The chain is built from TRBV5-1 and TRBJ2-1; D possibly uses TRBD1 or TRBD2 (6 bases each). Deletions cut 0 bases from V and 8 bases from J, with 12 bases between. Germline loops: CDR1 SGHRS, CDR2 YFSETQ. This CDR3 is 14 amino acids long. CDR3 sequence reads: CASSLVVGGDEQFF. The CDR3 coding sequence is TGCGCCAGCAGCTTGGTAGTGGGGGGCGATGAGCAGTTCTTC.